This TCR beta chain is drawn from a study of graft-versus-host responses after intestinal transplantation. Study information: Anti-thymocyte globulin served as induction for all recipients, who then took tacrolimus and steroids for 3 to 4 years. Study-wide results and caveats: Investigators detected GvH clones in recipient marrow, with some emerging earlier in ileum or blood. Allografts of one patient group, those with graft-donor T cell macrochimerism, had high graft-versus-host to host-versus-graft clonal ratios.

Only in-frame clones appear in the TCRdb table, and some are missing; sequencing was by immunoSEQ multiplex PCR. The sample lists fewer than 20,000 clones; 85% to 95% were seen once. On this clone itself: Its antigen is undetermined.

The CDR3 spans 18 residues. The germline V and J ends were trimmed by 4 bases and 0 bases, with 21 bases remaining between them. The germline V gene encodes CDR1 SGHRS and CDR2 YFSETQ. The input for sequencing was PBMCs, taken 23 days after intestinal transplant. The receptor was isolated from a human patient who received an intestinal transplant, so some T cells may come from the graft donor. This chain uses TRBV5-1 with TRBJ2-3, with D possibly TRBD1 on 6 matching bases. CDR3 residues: CASSPKPLTGASTDTQYF. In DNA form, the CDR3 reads TGCGCCAGCAGCCCTAAACCTCTGACAGGTGCTAGCACAGATACGCAGTATTTT.